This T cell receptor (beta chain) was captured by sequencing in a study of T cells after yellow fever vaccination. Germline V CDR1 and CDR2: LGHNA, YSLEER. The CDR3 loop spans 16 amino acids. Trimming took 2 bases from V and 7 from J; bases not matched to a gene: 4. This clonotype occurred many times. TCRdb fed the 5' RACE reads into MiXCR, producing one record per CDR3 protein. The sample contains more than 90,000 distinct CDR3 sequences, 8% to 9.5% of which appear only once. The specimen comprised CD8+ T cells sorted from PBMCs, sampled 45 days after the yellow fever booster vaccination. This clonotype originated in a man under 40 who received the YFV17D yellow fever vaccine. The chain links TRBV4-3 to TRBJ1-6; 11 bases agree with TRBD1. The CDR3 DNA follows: TGCGCCAGCAGCCAACTGTGGGACAGGGGGAATTCACCCCTCCACTTT. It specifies CASSQLWDRGNSPLHF.